Sequencing of this T cell receptor beta chain was carried out in a study of OX40 agonist ivuxolimab in advanced cancers. Across the study: Dosing consisted of intravenous ivuxolimab at 0.01 to 10 mg/kg every 2 weeks. At under 85% male, the cohort had a mean age of 60 years, ranging from 23 to 79.

This table comes from immunoSEQ multiplex PCR, and its TCRdb copy is limited to in-frame clones, with some not included. The repertoire holds around 30,000 clones, with roughly 91% as singletons. It was autoimmune disease history or systemic immunosuppression that excluded patients. The CDR3 contains 14 residues. After removal of 2 bases from V and 7 bases from J, the junction contained 7 bases not matched to a gene. Germline CDR1 reads MNHEY; CDR2 reads SMNVEV (reference sequence). The chain combines TRBV27 with TRBJ2-5; the match to TRBD1 covers 7 bases. Sequencing used CD4+ or CD8+ T cells sorted from blood, obtained in a trial of the OX40 agonist ivuxolimab. This clonotype was sampled from an adult with an advanced solid tumor such as melanoma, head and neck, liver or kidney cancer. This CDR3 reads CASSLLGQWGTQYF. For the CDR3, the DNA is TGTGCCAGCAGTTTACTGGGACAGTGGGGGACCCAGTACTTC.